The T cell receptor (beta chain) under discussion was sequenced for a study of shared clonotypes between healthy human individuals. The trim removed 4 bases at V and 4 bases at J, leaving 8 bases unmatched. The CDR3 length is 15 residues. The germline gives CDR1 LGHNA, CDR2 YSLEER. Worth noting for this clone: The same CDR3 is also encoded by other DNA sequences in this sample.

Original processing notes: ImmunoSEQ supplied junction-only sequences lacking quality scores, so filtering was different. TCRdb keeps only in-frame clones here, not all; method: immunoSEQ multiplex PCR. V and J calls and clone size are as listed in that table; D and trimming were resolved from the DNA. The sample lists over a million clones, 96% seen once, with about 1% in the top ten. This chain joins TRBV4-3 and TRBJ2-7; 9 bases align to TRBD2. The source is a man between 25 and 39 years old in good health. The material sequenced was naive CD4+ T cells sorted from blood. Subset of the sample: CD45RA+ positively selected. The CDR3 DNA reads as TGCGCCAGCAGCCGGGGGCTAGCGGGAATTTACGAGCAGTACTTC. Translated, it gives CASSRGLAGIYEQYF.